The clone carrying this T cell receptor (beta chain) has ten or more counts. What it binds is not known. Investigators amplified TCR beta CDR3 regions from RNA transcripts. Investigators did first-round RT-PCR with HTBI primers, then second-round multiplex PCR. Each CDR3 protein gets one entry after TCRdb re-called the multiplex PCR reads with MiXCR. The sample records 580,000 or so distinct CDR3 sequences, approximately 37% being singletons. CDR1 and CDR2 (germline): MNHEY, SVGAGI. The V segment lost 6 bases and the J segment 4 bases; nucleotides outside the gene matches: 4. The CDR3 spans 14 residues. This entry is derived from a study of Graves' ophthalmopathy and Graves' hyperthyroidism. Study outcomes and limitations: Most expanded clonotypes in thyroid above 0.001 frequency also showed up in blood. Cross-validated, the 13-signature model showed 87.88%/81.08% sensitivity/specificity, and 80%/75% in the test set.

The source material was peripheral blood or thyroid tissue (not recorded which). The genes are TRBV6-5 and TRBJ1-5, with 9 positions matching TRBD1. This receptor was identified in an adult man with Graves' hyperthyroidism. As DNA, the CDR3 is TGTGCCAGCAGGGTGGGACAGGGTAATCAGCCCCAGCATTTT. Amino acids: CASRVGQGNQPQHF.